This T cell receptor beta chain was identified in a study of shared clonotypes between healthy human individuals. Assay: immunoSEQ multiplex PCR; the TCRdb copy retains only in-frame clones and omits some. This sample has a few million clones, with more than 80% found just once. Germline V gene sequence: CDR1 ENHRY, CDR2 SYGVKD. The length of the CDR3 is 13 residues. The V segment lost 7 bases and the J segment 1 base; nucleotides outside the gene matches: 2. Input material: naive CD4+ T cells sorted from blood. Specified subset: CD45RA+ positively selected. The TCR originated in a young man in good health. The chain is built from TRBV10-3 and TRBJ2-7; 9 bases fit TRBD1. As DNA, the CDR3 is TGTGCCATCAAGGACAGGGGTTCCTACGAGCAGTACTTC. Its translation: CAIKDRGSYEQYF.